This TCR beta chain stems from a study of blood T cell repertoires in COVID-19 (dated by TCRdb to 2018 to 2021). Looking at the study overall: Samples from collaborators originated in the United States, Italy and Spain and spanned both the acute and convalescent phases of COVID-19. Where HLA class I and class II types were available, the types were taken from metadata supplied by the sample provider, not from assay-based typing. Subjects who had been exposed to COVID-19, were actively infected with it, or had recovered from it provided the deeply sampled blood TCRbeta repertoires that made up the dataset. The material from the prospective study consisted of cDNA or gDNA derived from T cells, B-cell-depleted T cells, or PBMCs. The repertoires were made available in a free public database intended to serve as a resource for research on the immune response to SARS-CoV-2. Sample metadata almost always included a de-identified subject ID, COVID-19 status, age in years and sex. Samples were obtained from the ongoing ImmuneRACE study (first 160 participants) and from 1,200 or so subjects provided by 6 global collaborators. General findings and caveats noted by the study authors: How much clinical and demographic metadata was included differed by source and by participant, and the metadata was provided uncurated.

TCRbeta CDR3 regions were amplified from genomic DNA by means of the immunoSEQ Assay, a bias-controlled multiplex PCR. Per the source publication's procedure: Nucleated cell counts per sample were estimated from amplification of reference gene primers within the assay. Sequence reads were collapsed and filtered to measure the absolute abundance of every unique TCRbeta CDR3 rearrangement. For each sample, productive Simpson clonality was calculated as the square root of Simpson's diversity index over productive rearrangements. Held by TCRdb, this immuneACCESS table contains in-frame sequences only and omits some clones. Under half of the omission traces to an unresolved V gene where checked; the cause of the rest is unknown. That table furnishes V, J and clone size, whereas the DNA furnished D and trimming. The sample data list a few hundred thousand clones, and around 91% of these were observed just once. Of the sample, about 2.1% falls within the top ten clones.

As regards this clone: Its specific antigen is unknown. The record has no base qualities; no much larger clone is one base away.

In Seattle, one collaborating source enrolled patients while the infection was active and tracked those patients longitudinally over the course of disease. Each collaborating institution followed its own protocols to collect whole blood in K2EDTA tubes. Collaborator samples were shipped for TCRbeta analysis as frozen whole blood, isolated PBMCs, or DNA extracted from either sample type. According to the germline V gene, CDR1 reads SGDLS and CDR2 reads YYNGEE. V is cut by 0 bases and J by 0 bases, and the space between the germline ends is 13 bases. The CDR3 numbers 18 residues from cysteine through phenylalanine. Only the CDR3 region is kept as DNA, spanning 54 bases read in frame from base 1.

The chain joins TRBV9 to TRBJ2-6; no confident D gene assignment can be made. This TCR came from a woman aged 60-70 years with COVID-19, enrolled during active disease. Source material: peripheral blood. The sequenced DNA is TGTGCCAGCAGCGTAGGGCTGGTGGGCCCCTCTGGGGCCAACGTCCTGACTTTC. It translates to CASSVGLVGPSGANVLTF.